This T cell receptor (beta chain) was obtained from a study of shared clonotypes between healthy human individuals. Regarding the study as a whole: Generally, naive subsets came out with larger estimated richness than memory subsets. When compared with the clonotypes that were shared by all four sorted-subset donors, the non-shared clonotypes turned out to have lower generation probabilities.

CDR3 length equals 11 residues. CDR1 and CDR2 from the germline V gene are SQVTM and ANQGSEA. The naive CD8 subset, CD45RO-negative cells positively selected for CCR7, excluded terminally differentiated effector memory CD45RA+ cells. Assay: immunoSEQ multiplex PCR; the TCRdb copy retains only in-frame clones and omits some. The sample includes about 870,000 clones, 80% to 95% of them seen just once. Points on this clone: Its antigen is not known. One junction end does not reproduce the germline sequence, and a read error may be involved.

The chain carries TRBV29-1 and TRBJ1-1, with 7 nucleotides matching TRBD1. The TCR sequence derives from a man aged 30 to 45 in good health. Material for sequencing was naive CD8+ T cells sorted from blood. In DNA, the CDR3 is TGCAGCGTAGACAGGGACGGGATCTCTCTCTTT. Amino acid sequence: CSVDRDGISLF.